These T cell receptor beta chains were read from a single sample in a study of OX40 agonist ivuxolimab in advanced cancers. Method: immunoSEQ multiplex PCR; TCRdb's copy keeps in-frame clones and lacks some. The table shows 25,000 to 30,000 clones, with 90% occurring only once. The input for sequencing was CD4+ or CD8+ T cells sorted from blood, taken in a trial of the OX40 agonist ivuxolimab. These receptor sequences come from an adult with an advanced solid tumor such as melanoma, head and neck, liver or kidney cancer. CDR3s include the opening cysteine and the closing phenylalanine or tryptophan. The D gene is left open where the match is weak. Clone sizes are given selectively: once, few, many, or a class where the clone is expanded.

v_gene,abundance,j_gene,d_gene,len,CDR3aa,CDR3nt
TRBV7-9,.,TRBJ2-7,.,14,CASSHGVTGYEQYF,TGTGCCAGCAGCCACGGGGTTACTGGCTACGAGCAGTACTTC
TRBV18,.,TRBJ2-3,TRBD1,14,CAASGQGSTDTQYF,TGTGCCGCCTCGGGACAGGGTTCCACAGATACGCAGTATTTT
TRBV6-6,.,TRBJ2-7,TRBD2,14,CASTGLAGGREQYF,TGTGCCAGCACCGGACTAGCGGGAGGTCGGGAGCAGTACTTC
TRBV19,.,TRBJ1-1,TRBD1,13,CLSGTGVGTEAFF,TGTCTTTCCGGGACAGGGGTAGGCACTGAAGCTTTCTTT
TRBV7-9,.,TRBJ2-2,.,13,CAPRGEVSGELFF,TGTGCCCCCAGGGGCGAAGTTTCCGGGGAGCTGTTTTTT
TRBV11-2,.,TRBJ2-1,.,16,CASSFGRGGVDNEQFF,TGTGCCAGCAGCTTTGGTCGCGGAGGGGTTGACAATGAGCAGTTCTTC
TRBV6-5,.,TRBJ2-4,.,14,CASSYSAGHVIQYF,TGTGCCAGCAGTTACTCAGCGGGCCATGTTATTCAGTACTTC
TRBV27,.,TRBJ2-7,.,15,CASRATNIPVNEQYF,TGTGCCAGCAGGGCAACTAACATTCCCGTGAACGAGCAGTACTTC
TRBV7-7,.,TRBJ2-5,TRBD1,15,CASSTTEGAWETQYF,TGTGCCAGCAGCACTACTGAGGGGGCTTGGGAGACCCAGTACTTC
TRBV2,.,TRBJ2-2,TRBD2,17,CASSEGLAGVGTGELFF,TGTGCCAGCAGTGAAGGACTAGCGGGAGTAGGCACCGGGGAGCTGTTTTTT
TRBV7-8,.,TRBJ2-1,.,14,CASSSPRGWNEQFF,TGTGCCAGCAGCTCCCCGAGGGGATGGAATGAGCAGTTCTTC
TRBV30,.,TRBJ2-5,.,13,CAWSVGATATQYF,TGTGCCTGGAGTGTAGGGGCTACGGCGACCCAGTACTTC
TRBV6-1,.,TRBJ1-2,.,12,CASGDLNYGYTF,TGTGCCAGCGGGGACCTCAACTATGGCTACACCTTC
TRBV4-2,once,TRBJ2-7,TRBD2,16,CASSQETASGTYEQYF,TGTGCCAGCAGCCAAGAGACGGCTAGCGGGACGTACGAGCAGTACTTC
TRBV30,.,TRBJ1-5,TRBD1,14,CAWSLGQGRKPQHF,TGTGCCTGGTCGCTCGGACAGGGTAGAAAGCCCCAGCATTTT
TRBV11-2,.,TRBJ1-1,TRBD1,15,CASRIGQAMNTEAFF,TGTGCCAGCAGAATAGGACAGGCGATGAACACTGAAGCTTTCTTT
TRBV6-5,.,TRBJ1-1,.,13,CASKLGSGTEAFF,TGTGCCAGCAAATTGGGGTCGGGTACTGAAGCTTTCTTT
TRBV12-5,few,TRBJ2-1,TRBD2,16,CASGLGLAGGGNEQFF,TGTGCTAGTGGTTTGGGGCTAGCGGGAGGGGGCAATGAGCAGTTCTTC
TRBV6-1,.,TRBJ1-1,TRBD1,14,CASKGGTYYTEAFF,TGTGCCAGCAAAGGGGGCACCTATTATACTGAAGCTTTCTTT
TRBV21-1,few,TRBJ2-2,.,15,CASFPVAGSTRGAVF,TGTGCCAGCTTCCCAGTGGCGGGCTCCACCCGGGGAGCTGTTTTT
TRBV30,once,TRBJ2-7,TRBD1,15,CAWSPRDRRSYEQYF,TGTGCCTGGAGCCCCCGGGACAGGAGGTCCTACGAGCAGTACTTC
TRBV21-1,.,TRBJ1-2,.,16,CASSKVMTAYPYGYTF,TGTGCCAGCAGCAAAGTAATGACAGCCTACCCCTATGGCTACACCTTC
TRBV7-9,once,TRBJ2-1,TRBD2,17,CASSSSLGTSGYNEQFF,TGTGCCAGCAGCTCATCTTTAGGGACTAGCGGTTACAATGAGCAGTTCTTC
TRBV11-3,few,TRBJ1-3,.,16,CASSSLGGHSGNTIYF,TGTGCCAGCAGCTCGCTTGGGGGGCACTCTGGAAACACCATATATTTT
TRBV6-1,.,TRBJ2-7,TRBD2,15,CASSETSGSSYEQYF,TGTGCCAGCAGTGAAACCAGCGGGAGCTCCTACGAGCAGTACTTC